The 21 T cell receptor beta chains presented below share a single source sample, sequenced in a study of blood T cell repertoires in COVID-19. Only in-frame clones appear in the TCRdb table, and some are missing; sequencing was by immunoSEQ multiplex PCR. Among tens of thousands of clones listed, 90% were seen once. Sequencing input: peripheral blood. These receptors were collected from a man in his 60s with acute or convalescent COVID-19.

This chain joins TRBV4-3 and TRBJ2-2; 7 nucleotides match TRBD2. V trimming: 1 base; J trimming: 4 bases; junction bases outside the gene matches: 9. This CDR3 is built from 17 residues. The germline V gene encodes CDR1 LGHNA and CDR2 YSLEER. In nucleotides, the CDR3 is TGCGCCAGCAGCCAAGGGGCGGCGGGGGTAGGCACCGGGGAGCTGTTTTTT. Translation gives CASSQGAAGVGTGELFF.

The CDR3 loop reads CASSPPGSNTGELFF. In nucleotides, the CDR3 is TGTGCCAGCAGCCCCCCCGGGTCGAACACCGGGGAGCTGTTTTTT. The chain carries TRBV6-2 or TRBV6-3 and TRBJ2-2; D is undetermined. CDR1 is MNHEY and CDR2 is SVGEGT in the germline V gene. The CDR3 contains 15 residues. Trimming cost V 6 bases and J 0 bases, with 11 bases left between them.

This chain connects TRBV12-5 to TRBJ1-6, with D unclear. In germline, CDR1 is LGHNT, CDR2 FRNRAP. V was cut by 7 bases and J by 9 bases, with 16 bases left in between. This CDR3 region has 14 residues. CDR3 region: CASALDGRSSPLHF. CDR3 DNA: TGTGCTAGTGCCCTGGACGGGAGGAGTTCACCCCTCCACTTT.

The V and J genes are TRBV7-3 and TRBJ2-2; D ambiguous. Germline CDR1 SGHTA, CDR2 FQGTGA. This CDR3 is built from 13 residues. The germline V and J ends were trimmed by 7 bases and 4 bases, with 10 bases remaining between them. The CDR3 coding sequence is TGTGCCAGCAAACCAGAGCGCACCGGGGAGCTGTTTTTT. Protein product: CASKPERTGELFF. The whole variable domain, remainder taken from reference TRBV7-3 and TRBJ2-2, is GAGVSQTPSNKVTEKGKYVELRCDPISGHTALYWYRQSLGQGPEFLIYFQGTGAADDSGLPNDRFFAVRPEGSVSTLKIQRTERGDSAVYLCASKPERTGELFFGEGSRLTVL.

The V call is TRBV20-1, the J call TRBJ1-2; 7 nucleotides align to TRBD1. This CDR3 region has 13 residues. Germline V gene data show CDR1 as DFQATT and CDR2 as SNEGSKA (reference sequence). J gave up 7 bases and V 3 bases, and 8 bases lay outside the gene matches. DNA for the CDR3: TGCAGTGCTAGTGTTACAGGGGTTCGTGGCTACACCTTC. It yields the protein CSASVTGVRGYTF.

The gene calls are TRBV4-2 and TRBJ2-3, with 7 nucleotides matching TRBD2. CDR3 size: 16 residues. From germline, CDR1 is LGHNA and CDR2 YNFKEQ. J was trimmed by 2 bases and V by 1 base; bases with no gene match: 6. CDR3 nucleotides: TGTGCCAGCAGCCAAGGATCTAGCGGCTTCACAGATACGCAGTATTTT. Residues: CASSQGSSGFTDTQYF.

V gene TRBV6-5 combines with J gene TRBJ2-5, with a weak D call TRBD1 (6 bases). The CDR3 has 12 amino acids. The V gene's germline CDR1 is MNHEY and CDR2 SVGAGI. Deletions cut 4 bases from V and 4 bases from J, with 7 bases between. CDR3 residues: CASSWGRETQYF. Written as DNA, the CDR3 is TGTGCCAGCAGTTGGGGGCGAGAGACCCAGTACTTC.

This chain uses TRBV10-3 with TRBJ2-1; 7 bases line up with TRBD2. Losses at the gene ends were 7 bases for V and 4 bases for J; bases not matched to a gene: 7. Germline V lookup: CDR1 ENHRY, CDR2 SYGVKD. The CDR3 covers 14 residues. The chain's CDR3 is CAITAGVAYNEQFF. CDR3 nucleotides: TGTGCCATCACCGCGGGAGTAGCTTACAATGAGCAGTTCTTC.

The chain recombines TRBV7-2 with TRBJ2-1; 11 nucleotides match TRBD2. CDR1 SGHTA and CDR2 FQGNSA come from the germline V gene. The junction had 5 bases not matched to a gene; V was cut back by 0 bases and J by 13 bases. CDR3 length: 14 amino acids. The CDR3, as DNA: TGTGCCAGCAGCTTAGCTGGTCTAGCGGGAGGACAGTTCTTC. As protein: CASSLAGLAGGQFF.

This rearrangement joins TRBV5-1 to TRBJ2-7; 11 bases agree with TRBD1. CDR1 is SGHRS and CDR2 is YFSETQ in the germline V gene. This CDR3 comprises 15 residues. The trim removed 3 bases at V and 3 bases at J, leaving 5 bases unmatched. CDR3 residues: CASSWGQGGLYEQYF. CDR3 DNA sequence: TGCGCCAGCAGCTGGGGACAGGGGGGGCTCTACGAGCAGTACTTC.

This rearrangement joins TRBV5-1 to TRBJ1-2, with D tentatively TRBD1 (6 bases). The CDR3 consists of 15 residues. The V end lost 5 bases, the J end lost 8 bases, and 22 bases lay between the germline ends. Per germline, CDR1 SGHRS and CDR2 YFSETQ. This chain's CDR3 is CASSDDPGTQAGYTF. The CDR3 coding sequence is TGCGCCAGCAGTGACGACCCCGGGACACAAGCGGGCTACACCTTC.

In this sample, this clone turned up once. The V gene is TRBV24-1, the J gene TRBJ2-2, with 9 bases that match TRBD1. Germline CDR1 reads KGHDR; CDR2 reads SFDVKD. CDR3 length equals 17 residues. V lost 3 bases and J lost 2; bases outside the gene matches: 6. The CDR3, as DNA: TGTGCCACCAGTGATCAACCGGGACAGGGAAACACCGGGGAGCTGTTTTTT. Protein product: CATSDQPGQGNTGELFF.

V gene TRBV9 combines with J gene TRBJ1-1, with D uncertain. Trimming shortened V by 0 bases and J by 0 bases, and 12 bases separated the two germline ends. This CDR3 is built from 16 residues. The V gene's germline CDR1 is SGDLS and CDR2 YYNGEE. CDR3 region: CASSVVRRPLNTEAFF. The CDR3 bases are TGTGCCAGCAGCGTAGTTAGGAGACCCCTGAACACTGAAGCTTTCTTT.

The rearrangement uses TRBV28 and TRBJ1-5; the D gene is possibly TRBD1 (5 bases). V was trimmed by 8 bases and J by 4 bases, leaving 15 bases between them. Germline V gene data show CDR1 as MDHEN and CDR2 as SYDVKM. The CDR3 contains 14 residues. The CDR3 nucleotides read TGTGCCAGCTTTCAAGCAGCAGGGAATCAGCCCCAGCATTTT. It is translated as CASFQAAGNQPQHF.

This chain connects TRBV6-2 or TRBV6-3 to TRBJ2-7; 8 bases are shared with TRBD2. This CDR3 region has 13 residues. J lost 9 bases, V lost 6 bases, and 10 bases had no gene match. Germline V gene sequence: CDR1 MNHEY, CDR2 SVGEGT. CDR3 loop: CASSPGLASRQYF. For the CDR3, the DNA is TGTGCCAGCAGCCCCGGACTAGCTTCGAGGCAGTACTTC.

The rearrangement links TRBV3-1 (or the pseudogene TRBV3-2) to TRBJ1-2; TRBD1 matches 7 bases. The germline CDR1 and CDR2 sequences are LGHDT and YNNKEL (reference sequence). This CDR3 contains 13 residues. V was clipped by 1 base and J by 4 bases; unmatched bases: 0. CDR3 in DNA: TGTGCCAGCAGCCAAGGGGACAGCTATGGCTACACCTTC. Translated: CASSQGDSYGYTF.

V and J are TRBV7-6 and TRBJ2-7; 8 bases match TRBD1. CDR1 is SGHVS, CDR2 FNYEAQ, per germline. CDR3 length equals 14 residues. With 5 bases clipped from V and 3 bases from J, the junction kept 6 bases outside the gene matches. The CDR3, as DNA: TGTGCCAGCAGCCCCAGTACAGGGGGCTACGAGCAGTACTTC. The encoded protein is CASSPSTGGYEQYF.

This sequence joins TRBV28 and TRBJ2-3, with 7 bases that match TRBD2. This CDR3 region has 15 residues. CDR1 is MDHEN and CDR2 is SYDVKM in the germline V gene. V was pared by 4 bases and J by 4 bases, with 8 bases of the junction left unmatched. The CDR3 spells CASSSRRGRADTQYF. CDR3 bases: TGTGCCAGCAGTTCCCGGAGAGGGAGGGCAGATACGCAGTATTTT.

This chain uses TRBV6-2 or TRBV6-3 with TRBJ1-4; D uncertain. Germline CDR1 and CDR2: MNHEY and SVGEGT. V lost 2 bases and J 10 bases, leaving 14 bases between the germline ends. The CDR3 consists of 14 residues. The CDR3 loop is CASSYDRRVGKLFF. DNA for the CDR3: TGTGCCAGCAGTTACGACCGGAGGGTTGGAAAACTGTTTTTT.

The gene calls are TRBV5-6 and TRBJ1-5; TRBD1 aligns across 9 bases. V lost 1 base, J lost 3 bases, and 5 bases stayed unmatched. The CDR3 has 16 residues. Germline V lookup: CDR1 SGHDT, CDR2 YYEEEE. The DNA for the CDR3 is TGTGCCAGCAGCTTGCACAGGGGGCCCCCCAATCAGCCCCAGCATTTT. Protein product: CASSLHRGPPNQPQHF.

V gene TRBV28 combines with J gene TRBJ1-5, with D maybe TRBD1 (5 bases). Trimming cost V 3 bases and J 2 bases, with 11 bases left between them. This CDR3 contains 15 residues. Germline V gene data show CDR1 as MDHEN and CDR2 as SYDVKM. CDR3 loop: CASSFQGLGNQPQHF. The CDR3 nucleotides read TGTGCCAGCAGTTTTCAGGGACTAGGCAATCAGCCCCAGCATTTT. The whole variable domain, filled in from reference TRBV28 and TRBJ1-5, reads DVKVTQSSRYLVKRTGEKVFLECVQDMDHENMFWYRQDPGLGLRLIYFSYDVKMKEKGDIPEGYSVSREKKERFSLILESASTNQTSMYLCASSFQGLGNQPQHFGDGTRLSIL.